The present entry profiles one T cell receptor (beta chain) with its context. Its target is not known. The data were taken from a study of CD8 T cells in ankylosing spondylitis. TCRdb redid the calling of the 5' RACE reads with MiXCR, one entry per CDR3 protein. The table records about 90,000 distinct CDR3 sequences, just under 9% of them present only once. The study, taken as a whole, reports: One TCR beta motif, made up of roughly 8 highly homologous variants, appeared characteristic of ankylosing spondylitis blood.

The length of the CDR3 is 13 residues. V was cut by 5 bases and J by 2 bases, with 9 bases left in between. Germline V CDR1 and CDR2: LNHNV, YYDKDF (reference sequence). The rearrangement links TRBV15 to TRBJ1-1, with unresolved D. Material: blood, either unsorted or a sorted T cell fraction (not recorded which). This TCR derives from a male donor with ankylosing spondylitis. CDR3 residues: CATSQQTNTEAFF. The CDR3 bases are TGTGCCACCAGCCAACAAACCAACACTGAAGCTTTCTTT.